This record concerns one T cell receptor (beta chain) sequence. Its antigen is currently unknown. From germline, CDR1 is LNHDA and CDR2 SQIVND (reference sequence). The CDR3 is 13 amino acids. V dropped 1 base and J dropped 5 bases, with 6 bases sitting between them. Time point of the sample: newly diagnosed, previously untreated cHL patient sample. The authors compared against newly diagnosed, untreated classical Hodgkin lymphoma PBMCs. These data are taken from a study of PD-1 blockade in classical Hodgkin lymphoma. Points from the study as a whole: According to reports, newly diagnosed patients had lower baseline TCR diversity than healthy donors, and relapsed/refractory patients had lower baseline TCR diversity still. Repertoire differences have undefined causes, possibly disease activity or prior therapy.

The table came from immunoSEQ multiplex PCR; TCRdb's copy has only in-frame clones and leaves some out. The data hold roughly 77,000 clones, with roughly 93% observed a single time. The gene calls are TRBV19 and TRBJ2-1; TRBD2 is a possible D gene (5 bases). The specimen sequenced was peripheral blood mononuclear cells (PBMCs). This sequence was found in a human donor with classical Hodgkin lymphoma. CDR3 nucleotide sequence: TGTGCCAGTAGTATAGGGGGAGACAATGAGCAGTTCTTC. It is translated as CASSIGGDNEQFF.